This TCR beta chain appears in the sequencing data of a study of T cells after posttransplantation cyclophosphamide. This clone was counted a single time. Its matching antigen is unknown. Treatment was busulfan-fludarabine conditioning, a marrow graft, and cyclophosphamide on days +3 and +4. Study results and limitations: TRB overlap between skin or GI tissue T cells and blood was limited. After PTCy, TRB diversity resembled that of CNI/methotrexate controls. Donor-recipient repertoire similarity was low at 1-2 months, rising over year one.

Losses at the gene ends were 2 bases for V and 5 bases for J; bases not matched to a gene: 5. This CDR3 is built from 14 residues. CDR1 is SNHLY and CDR2 is FYNNEI in the germline V gene. TCRdb keeps only in-frame clones here, not all; method: immunoSEQ multiplex PCR. The sample carries about 10,000 clones, around 84% recorded once. This TCR derives from a female patient in her 40s who received an allogeneic stem cell transplant from a related donor, was CMV-positive, and had no GVHD. The graft donor may have given rise to some T cells. Material: PBMCs, obtained just over 1,900 days after a stem cell transplant with posttransplant cyclophosphamide. The J gene is TRBJ1-1, the V gene TRBV2; 7 nucleotides align to TRBD1. CDR3 DNA sequence: TGTGCCAGCAGTGAAAGGGGGCGTACAACTGAAGCTTTCTTT. Its translation: CASSERGRTTEAFF.